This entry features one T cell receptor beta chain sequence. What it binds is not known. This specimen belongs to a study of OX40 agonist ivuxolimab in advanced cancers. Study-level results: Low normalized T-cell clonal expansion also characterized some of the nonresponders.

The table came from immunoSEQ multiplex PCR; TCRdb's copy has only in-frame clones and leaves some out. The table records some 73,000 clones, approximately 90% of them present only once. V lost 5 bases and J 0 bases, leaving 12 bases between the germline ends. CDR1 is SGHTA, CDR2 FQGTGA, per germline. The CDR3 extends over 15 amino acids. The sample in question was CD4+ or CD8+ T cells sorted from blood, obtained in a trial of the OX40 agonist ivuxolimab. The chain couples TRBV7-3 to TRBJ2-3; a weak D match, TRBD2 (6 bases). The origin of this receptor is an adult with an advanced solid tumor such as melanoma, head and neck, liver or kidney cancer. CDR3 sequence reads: CASSPEGPSTDTQYF. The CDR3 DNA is TGTGCCAGCAGCCCGGAGGGGCCGAGCACAGATACGCAGTATTTT.